Shown below are 4 T cell receptor beta chains from a single sample sequenced in a study of blood T cell repertoires in COVID-19 (dated by TCRdb to the early 2020s). The library was produced with the immunoSEQ multiplex PCR assay. Held by TCRdb, this immuneACCESS table contains in-frame sequences only and omits some clones. Under half of the omission traces to an unresolved V gene where checked; the cause of the rest is unknown. Here the sample has roughly 200,000 clones; approximately 80% occur a single time. The top ten hold about 6.9% of the sample. Sequenced: peripheral blood. All receptors come from a man in his fifties or sixties with acute or convalescent COVID-19.

This clone was seen a single time. This chain uses TRBV6-5 with TRBJ1-1, with a possible D match to TRBD1 (5 bases). V lost 5 bases and J lost 1, with 11 bases in between. CDR1 and CDR2 (germline): MNHEY, SVGAGI. The CDR3 loop spans 14 amino acids. The CDR3 sequence is CASSSPTGNTEAFF. CDR3 nucleotides: TGTGCCAGCAGTAGCCCAACAGGGAACACTGAAGCTTTCTTT.

The chain joins TRBV5-1 to TRBJ2-1; tentatively, D is TRBD2 (5 bases). V shed 2 bases and J shed 5 bases, with 11 bases lying between them. The germline V gene has CDR1 SGHRS and CDR2 YFSETQ. The CDR3 totals 14 residues. The CDR3 DNA follows: TGCGCCAGCAGCTTAGCGGCCGCTAACAATGAGCAGTTCTTC. This encodes CASSLAAANNEQFF. Complete variable domain (other parts from reference TRBV5-1 and TRBJ2-1): KAGVTQTPRYLIKTRGQQVTLSCSPISGHRSVSWYQQTPGQGLQFLFEYFSETQRNKGNFPGRFSGRQFSNSRSEMNVSTLELGDSALYLCASSLAAANNEQFFGPGTRLTVL.

The CDR3, as DNA: TGTGCCAGCAGCTACAGGGGGACTGAAGCTTTCTTT. It is translated as CASSYRGTEAFF. The chain has TRBV5-4 and TRBJ1-1, with TRBD1 identical over 8 bases. Trimming cost V 3 bases and J 5 bases; bases outside gene matches: 0. From germline, CDR1 is SGHNT and CDR2 YYREEE (reference sequence). CDR3 length: 12 amino acids.

The chain's CDR3 is CASSPTGRSYEQYF. For the CDR3, the DNA is TGTGCCAGCAGCCCGACAGGGAGGTCCTACGAGCAGTACTTC. This chain joins TRBV13 and TRBJ2-7, with D possibly TRBD1 on 7 matching bases. The germline V gene encodes CDR1 PRHDT and CDR2 FYEKMQ (reference sequence). The CDR3 extends over 14 amino acids. Between the trimmed V and J ends, which lost 5 bases and 1 base, there was a span of 12 bases.